The subject of this entry is one T cell receptor beta chain. This specimen belongs to a study of blood T cell repertoires in COVID-19. In the study overall: The samples span acute and convalescent COVID-19 from the United States, Italy and Spain.

The CDR3 runs 18 residues. Germline CDR1 and CDR2: SQVTM and ANQGSEA. J lost 0 bases, V lost 6 bases, and 9 bases had no gene match. The assay was immunoSEQ multiplex PCR, and TCRdb's table has in-frame clones only and misses some. The repertoire holds 270,000 or so clones, with approximately 89% as singletons. Sequencing was carried out using peripheral blood. V and J are TRBV29-1 and TRBJ2-6; 12 positions match TRBD1. The TCR originated in a man aged 40-50 years with active or convalescent COVID-19. The CDR3: CSVSSGTGGPSGANVLTF. CDR3 in DNA: TGCAGCGTCTCCAGTGGGACAGGGGGCCCCTCTGGGGCCAACGTCCTGACTTTC.